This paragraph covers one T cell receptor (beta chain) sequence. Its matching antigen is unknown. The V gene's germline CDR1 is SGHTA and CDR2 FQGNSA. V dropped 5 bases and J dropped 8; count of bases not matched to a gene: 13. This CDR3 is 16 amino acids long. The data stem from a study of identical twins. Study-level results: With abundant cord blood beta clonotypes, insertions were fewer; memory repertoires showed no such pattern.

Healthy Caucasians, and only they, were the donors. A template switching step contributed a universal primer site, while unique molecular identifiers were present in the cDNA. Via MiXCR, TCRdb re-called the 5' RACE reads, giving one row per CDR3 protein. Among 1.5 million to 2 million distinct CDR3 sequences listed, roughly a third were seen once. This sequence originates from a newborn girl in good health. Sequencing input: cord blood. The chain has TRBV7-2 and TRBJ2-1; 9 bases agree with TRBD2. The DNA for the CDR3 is TGTGCCAGCAGCCTCAAGCGGGGGGCAATAACGGATGAGCAGTTCTTC. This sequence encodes CASSLKRGAITDEQFF.